Each of the 27 T cell receptor beta chains below was sequenced from the same sample in a study of shared clonotypes between healthy human individuals. The data were produced by immunoSEQ multiplex PCR, yet TCRdb's version contains in-frame clones alone and is incomplete. Counted here are over a million clones, approximately 97% occurring once; the ten biggest clones make up 1.2%. The source material was naive CD4+ T cells sorted from blood. This sample's subset: CD45RA+ positively selected. The receptors come from a man aged 25 to 40 in good health.

The chain recombines TRBV10-3 with TRBJ2-7; D remains ambiguous. Germline CDR1 reads ENHRY; CDR2 reads SYGVKD. There are 14 residues in the CDR3. V was trimmed by 3 bases and J by 6 bases, leaving 15 bases between them. The CDR3 here is CAISDMGTLIEQYF. CDR3 bases: TGTGCCATCAGTGATATGGGTACGCTCATCGAGCAGTACTTC.

This clone is a singleton in its sample. This sequence joins TRBV19 and TRBJ1-5; 10 bases fit TRBD1. Germline values: CDR1 LNHDA, CDR2 SQIVND (reference sequence). The CDR3 is made up of 18 amino acids. V shed 4 bases and J 0 bases; nucleotides not matched to a gene: 9. The CDR3 region is CASSSLPGQGVSNQPQHF. CDR3 sequence (DNA): TGTGCCAGTAGTAGCCTACCAGGACAGGGGGTTAGCAATCAGCCCCAGCATTTT. The full variable domain, its missing parts supplied by reference TRBV19 and TRBJ1-5, is DGGITQSPKYLFRKEGQNVTLSCEQNLNHDAMYWYRQDPGQGLRLIYYSQIVNDFQKGDIAEGYSVSREKKESFPLTVTSAQKNPTAFYLCASSSLPGQGVSNQPQHFGDGTRLSIL.

The CDR3 bases are TGTGCCAGCAGCAAACGACAGGGAAGCAATGAGCAGTTCTTC. Its protein is CASSKRQGSNEQFF. V is TRBV9 and J is TRBJ2-1; 7 bases agree with TRBD1. V lost 4 bases and J lost 6; bases outside the gene matches: 7. Germline CDR1 reads SGDLS; CDR2 reads YYNGEE. The CDR3 runs to 14 residues.

This chain uses TRBV19 with TRBJ2-2, with unresolved D. V lost 6 bases and J 6 bases, leaving 14 bases between the germline ends. Germline V gene lookup returns CDR1 LNHDA and CDR2 SQIVND (reference sequence). This CDR3 has 14 amino acids. CDR3 residues: CASSLFSQPGELFF. The CDR3 DNA reads TGTGCCAGTAGCCTATTCTCCCAGCCCGGGGAGCTGTTTTTT.

J is TRBJ2-2 and V is TRBV2, with D hard to call. Germline-derived CDR1 and CDR2 are SNHLY and FYNNEI. This CDR3 is 13 amino acids long. Trimming shortened V by 8 bases and J by 7 bases, and 14 bases separated the two germline ends. The CDR3 loop reads CASSEERHGELFF. As DNA, the CDR3 is TGTGCCAGCTCGGAAGAGAGACACGGGGAGCTGTTTTTT.

This chain connects TRBV5-1 to TRBJ2-7, with 8 positions matching TRBD2. The V gene end was trimmed by 1 base and the J gene end by 5 bases; junction bases not matched to a gene: 14. The length of the CDR3 is 17 residues. Germline V gene sequence: CDR1 SGHRS, CDR2 YFSETQ. The CDR3 protein is CASSLMGHGRAGDEQYF. CDR3 coding DNA: TGCGCCAGCAGCTTGATGGGACACGGGAGGGCCGGGGACGAGCAGTACTTC.

The chain uses TRBV6-6 and TRBJ2-6; TRBD1 aligns across 9 bases. The J segment lost 2 bases and the V segment lost 8 bases, leaving 4 bases of the junction unmatched. Germline V lookup: CDR1 MNHNY, CDR2 SVGAGI (reference sequence). This CDR3 region has 15 residues. This CDR3 reads CASDRGSTGANVLTF. The DNA of the CDR3 is TGTGCCAGCGACAGGGGGTCTACTGGGGCCAACGTCCTGACTTTC.

As for this clone: Within the sample, other DNA sequences also encode this same CDR3. This chain joins TRBV2 and TRBJ2-7, with 10 bases aligning to TRBD2. This CDR3 comprises 12 residues. Losses at the gene ends were 9 bases for V and 3 bases for J; bases not matched to a gene: 2. The germline CDR1 and CDR2 sequences are SNHLY and FYNNEI. Written as DNA, the CDR3 is TGTGCCAGTTCTAGCGGGAGCTACGAGCAGTACTTC. It codes for CASSSGSYEQYF.

This rearrangement joins TRBV7-2 to TRBJ2-5, with D possibly being TRBD2 (6 bases). The germline V and J ends were trimmed by 8 bases and 5 bases, with 18 bases remaining between them. CDR1 is SGHTA, CDR2 FQGNSA, per germline. This CDR3 has 14 residues. For the CDR3, the DNA is TGTGCCAGCGGGCGGGGCCGAACCGGGGAGACCCAGTACTTC. Residues: CASGRGRTGETQYF.

DNA of the CDR3: TGTGCCTGGACGGGGGGGAGCTCCTACGAGCAGTACTTC. This encodes CAWTGGSSYEQYF. This chain links TRBV30 with TRBJ2-7; 8 bases match TRBD2. This CDR3 comprises 13 residues. V lost 4 bases and J lost 0; bases outside the gene matches: 2. Germline V lookup: CDR1 GTSNPN, CDR2 SVGIG (reference sequence).

The J gene is TRBJ1-4, the V gene TRBV11-2; D is unresolved. V gave up 1 base and J gave up 4 bases, with 4 bases separating them. CDR1 SGHAT and CDR2 FQNNGV come from the germline V gene. This CDR3 has 13 residues. The CDR3 loop reads CASSLGDNEKLFF. The CDR3 nucleotides are TGTGCCAGCAGCTTAGGAGATAATGAAAAACTGTTTTTT.

The V and J genes are TRBV7-9 and TRBJ2-1; possibly TRBD1 for D (5 bases). The CDR3 is 16 residues long. Trimming left V 5 bases short and J 0 bases short, with 14 bases between. CDR1 is SEHNR and CDR2 is FQNEAQ in the germline V gene (reference sequence). The CDR3 region is CASSPWGGNSYNEQFF. The CDR3 nucleotides read TGTGCCAGCAGCCCATGGGGCGGAAACTCCTACAATGAGCAGTTCTTC.

The V and J genes are TRBV19 and TRBJ1-4; D is uncertain. Per germline, CDR1 LNHDA and CDR2 SQIVND (reference sequence). This CDR3 has 17 amino acids. Trimming took 3 bases from V and 0 from J, leaving 14 bases between them. CDR3 sequence: CASSMERKIATNEKLFF. The CDR3 DNA sequence: TGTGCCAGTAGTATGGAGAGGAAAATAGCAACTAATGAAAAACTGTTTTTT.

The chain has TRBV28 and TRBJ2-7; 10 bases agree with TRBD1. This CDR3 is built from 14 residues. CDR1 is MDHEN, CDR2 SYDVKM, per germline. V was clipped by 6 bases and J by 4 bases; unmatched bases: 6. The CDR3 coding sequence is TGTGCCAGCAGCCGGACAGGGGGGACGTACGAGCAGTACTTC. It translates to CASSRTGGTYEQYF. Full variable domain (outside the CDR3, taken from reference TRBV28 and TRBJ2-7): DVKVTQSSRYLVKRTGEKVFLECVQDMDHENMFWYRQDPGLGLRLIYFSYDVKMKEKGDIPEGYSVSREKKERFSLILESASTNQTSMYLCASSRTGGTYEQYFGPGTRLTVT.

The gene calls are TRBV6-1 and TRBJ1-3; maybe TRBD1 (5 bases). CDR3 size: 16 residues. V lost 0 bases and J 0 bases, leaving 9 bases between the germline ends. CDR1 MNHNS and CDR2 SASEGT come from the germline V gene. The CDR3 DNA follows: TGTGCCAGCAGTGAAGCTGGACACCACTCTGGAAACACCATATATTTT. Translation gives CASSEAGHHSGNTIYF.

The chain has TRBV5-1 and TRBJ1-4; D is undetermined. Looked up from germline, CDR1 is SGHRS and CDR2 is YFSETQ. V was clipped by 3 bases and J by 0 bases, with 18 bases between them. The CDR3 spans 18 residues. CDR3 sequence (DNA): TGCGCCAGCAGCTCATGGGCGGGTTTATCTGCAACTAATGAAAAACTGTTTTTT. Amino acid sequence: CASSSWAGLSATNEKLFF.

About this clone: The junction departs from germline at one end; a sequencing error may be responsible. V is TRBV7-7 and J is TRBJ2-2, with 10 bases matching TRBD2. The CDR3 totals 16 residues. The germline CDR1 and CDR2 sequences are SSHAT and FNYEAQ (reference sequence). The CDR3 nucleotides are TGTGCTAGCAGCCCCCGGACTAGCGGGAACACCGGGGAGCTGTTTTTT. Translation: CASSPRTSGNTGELFF.

This sequence joins TRBV6-5 and TRBJ2-7; perhaps TRBD1 as D (5 bases). The CDR3 is made up of 15 amino acids. Trimming removed 0 bases from V and 2 bases from J, with 11 bases in between. Germline V gives CDR1 MNHEY, CDR2 SVGAGI. CDR3 DNA sequence: TGTGCCAGCAGTTACTCCAGGGTCTTGCCCTACGAGCAGTACTTC. Amino acid sequence: CASSYSRVLPYEQYF.

The chain joins TRBV2 to TRBJ1-3; a weak D match, TRBD1 (6 bases). This CDR3 has 14 residues. Germline loops: CDR1 SNHLY, CDR2 FYNNEI. Trimming removed 6 bases from V and 0 bases from J, with 9 bases in between. The CDR3 reads CASSGDISGNTIYF. CDR3 coding DNA: TGTGCCAGCAGCGGGGACATCTCTGGAAACACCATATATTTT.

The rearrangement joins TRBV6-1 to TRBJ1-2; D possibly corresponds to TRBD1 (5 bases). Germline loops: CDR1 MNHNS, CDR2 SASEGT. V lost 3 bases and J 8 bases, leaving 13 bases between the germline ends. CDR3 size: 13 residues. The CDR3 is CASSDGRAAGYTF. The CDR3 DNA reads as TGTGCCAGCAGTGATGGCAGGGCGGCCGGCTACACCTTC.

This chain connects TRBV29-1 to TRBJ2-7; 7 bases map to TRBD1. Trimming at V came to 5 bases and at J to 3 bases, leaving 4 bases not matched to a gene. Germline assignment: CDR1 SQVTM and CDR2 ANQGSEA. This CDR3 has 12 residues. CDR3: CSVPGQNYEQYF. The DNA of the CDR3 is TGCAGCGTTCCGGGACAGAACTACGAGCAGTACTTC.

The genes are TRBV11-1 and TRBJ2-7; 13 nucleotides match TRBD2. V lost 7 bases, J lost 4 bases, and 7 bases stayed unmatched. The CDR3 extends over 15 amino acids. The germline V gene has CDR1 SGHAT and CDR2 FQDESV (reference sequence). CDR3 DNA sequence: TGTGCCAGCACCCCCGGGACTAGCGGGACTTACGAGCAGTACTTC. Translated, it gives CASTPGTSGTYEQYF.

The J gene is TRBJ2-1, the V gene TRBV2; 7 nucleotides line up with TRBD2. CDR3 length: 14 amino acids. V lost 3 bases, J lost 9 bases, and 8 bases stayed unmatched. CDR1 and CDR2 from the germline V gene are SNHLY and FYNNEI. The CDR3: CASSDSLAETEQFF. The CDR3 nucleotides are TGTGCCAGCAGTGACTCTCTAGCGGAGACTGAGCAGTTCTTC.

The chain uses TRBV28 and TRBJ1-5; D remains ambiguous. Trimming cost V 3 bases and J 5 bases, with 8 bases left between them. Germline-derived CDR1 and CDR2 are MDHEN and SYDVKM. The length of the CDR3 is 13 residues. CDR3 in DNA: TGTGCCAGCAGTTTCCGGGGTTATCAGCCCCAGCATTTT. Its protein is CASSFRGYQPQHF.

The chain recombines TRBV5-6 with TRBJ2-2, with 10 nucleotides matching TRBD2. CDR1 and CDR2 from the germline V gene are SGHDT and YYEEEE. The CDR3 consists of 17 residues. The V gene end was trimmed by 2 bases and the J gene end by 6 bases; junction bases not matched to a gene: 10. The DNA of the CDR3 is TGTGCCAGCAGCTTTTCGTCTCTAGCGGGGGACGCCGGGGAGCTGTTTTTT. Translation gives CASSFSSLAGDAGELFF.

A word on this clone: Other DNA sequences from this sample encode an identical CDR3 as well. The chain carries TRBV7-2 and TRBJ2-1, with 7 bases aligning to TRBD1. The CDR3 consists of 15 residues. V dropped 5 bases and J dropped 4; count of bases not matched to a gene: 8. Germline V CDR1 and CDR2: SGHTA, FQGNSA. Here the CDR3 reads CASSSRDRVYNEQFF. Written as DNA, the CDR3 is TGTGCCAGCAGCAGCCGGGACAGAGTTTACAATGAGCAGTTCTTC. Full variable domain (missing parts from reference TRBV7-2 and TRBJ2-1): GAGVSQSPSNKVTEKGKDVELRCDPISGHTALYWYRQSLGQGLEFLIYFQGNSAPDKSGLPSDRFSAERTGGSVSTLTIQRTQQEDSAVYLCASSSRDRVYNEQFFGPGTRLTVL.

The chain combines TRBV9 with TRBJ2-7; D ambiguous. The V gene lost 0 bases and the J gene lost 6 bases, with 10 bases spanning the gap. CDR3 length equals 13 residues. Per the germline V gene, CDR1 is SGDLS and CDR2 is YYNGEE. CDR3 coding DNA: TGTGCCAGCAGCGTAGCTCCCAGCGCCGAGCAGTACTTC. Its protein product is CASSVAPSAEQYF.